Listed below are T cell receptor beta chains from one sample, sequenced in a study of T cell responses to AZD1222 COVID-19 vaccine. This table comes from immunoSEQ multiplex PCR, and its TCRdb copy is limited to in-frame clones, with some not included. The table includes some 120,000 clones, about 90% detected once. The sample in question was peripheral blood, obtained on day 0 of AZD1222 vaccination. The receptors originated from an adult in good health. Both conserved end residues are part of each CDR3. Clone size appears in some rows only: once, few, many, or a class for an expanded clone.

j_call	clone_size	cdr3_length	v_call	cdr3_aa
TRBJ2-3	-	11	TRBV28	CASRASDTQYF
TRBJ1-2	-	15	TRBV5-1	CASSSWTGLNYGYTF
TRBJ2-1	-	16	TRBV11-2	CASSSLRTGLHNEQFF
TRBJ1-4	-	15	TRBV28	CASRTPGQGGEKLFF
TRBJ1-6	-	15	TRBV7-2	CASSFESGTVSPLHF
TRBJ1-1	-	11	TRBV28	CASSRDAEAFF
TRBJ2-5	-	14	TRBV15	CATRTSGSRETQYF
TRBJ1-4	-	17	TRBV21-1	CASSKSGVGRGRGKLFF
TRBJ2-3	-	15	TRBV14	CASSQWTSGASTQYF
TRBJ2-7	-	10	TRBV2	CASSVYEQYF
TRBJ1-2	-	12	TRBV10-3	CAISQGNYGYTF
TRBJ2-1	-	16	TRBV24-1	CATSDSQGKSYNEQFF
TRBJ2-1	few	15	TRBV15	CATSQQGRGLNEQFF
TRBJ2-7	-	15	TRBV18	CASSSDRTSSYEQYF
TRBJ1-6	-	16	TRBV5-1	CASRLDRGSYNSPLHF
TRBJ1-5	-	15	TRBV5-8	CASSLGTGVNQPQHF
TRBJ2-6	-	15	TRBV7-3	CASSFQSSGANVLTF
TRBJ1-5	-	15	TRBV7-8	CASSLDRGPHQPQHF
TRBJ1-3	-	12	TRBV29-1	CSVEGPGNTIYF
TRBJ2-2	-	15	TRBV27	CASSLSGRNTGELFF
TRBJ1-1	-	13	TRBV19	CASSIERPREAFF
TRBJ1-2	-	13	TRBV28	CAHRGTQNYGYTF
TRBJ2-7	-	16	TRBV7-9	CASRDLRGTGYHEQYF
TRBJ1-2	-	16	TRBV6-6	CASSYSIGTGGGGYTF
TRBJ1-1	-	13	TRBV5-1	CASSLAQFTEAFF
TRBJ1-6	few	13	TRBV2	CASSGDRSSPLHF
TRBJ1-1	-	11	TRBV7-6	CASSMNTEAFF
TRBJ1-2	-	12	TRBV29-1	CSATGTGNDYTF
TRBJ2-1	-	18	TRBV6-2/TRBV6-3	CASSGGLAGSLLYNEQFF
TRBJ1-1	-	15	TRBV6-5	CASRDLDGSRWEAFF
TRBJ1-2	-	12	TRBV5-6	CASSLVAAGYTF
TRBJ1-2	-	12	TRBV28	CASSFNGYGYTF
TRBJ2-1	-	16	TRBV5-1	CASSLRLAGANNEQFF
TRBJ1-5	once	12	TRBV5-8	CASGRDNQPQHF
TRBJ1-5	-	14	TRBV6-2/TRBV6-3	CASSRDRDNQPQHF
TRBJ2-7	-	14	TRBV6-4	CGTRRQNGDYEQYF
TRBJ2-7	-	13	TRBV12-5	CASGGRETYEQYF
TRBJ1-4	-	14	TRBV6-5	CASSFGATNEKLFF
TRBJ2-1	-	15	TRBV29-1	CSVQIAGGQANEQFF
TRBJ2-7	-	16	TRBV6-5	CASSYYGTTFSYEQYF
TRBJ1-1	-	14	TRBV28	CASSYGGPNTEAFF
TRBJ2-7	-	14	TRBV7-8	CASSFGQRVYEQYF
TRBJ1-2	-	14	TRBV6-4	CASSDSGRGYGYTF
TRBJ2-7	-	14	TRBV10-1	CATRQELGSYEQYF
TRBJ1-3	-	15	TRBV6-2/TRBV6-3	CASSQLSRAGNTIYF
TRBJ2-1	-	15	TRBV11-3	CASSFGLAGTPEQFF
TRBJ1-5	-	15	TRBV6-5	CASSLRTGGWQPQHF
TRBJ1-4	-	13	TRBV30	CACYTQVLEKLFF
TRBJ2-5	-	15	TRBV6-5	CASSSRFGGSETQYF
TRBJ2-5	-	16	TRBV10-3	CAISPLQGQGEETQYF
TRBJ1-3	-	15	TRBV7-2	CASSLTAGPGNTIYF
TRBJ2-2	few	14	TRBV3-1/TRBV3-2	CASSQGTGQRELFF
TRBJ1-6	-	14	TRBV5-4	CASSLQGFDSPLHF
TRBJ1-2	-	14	TRBV10-3	CATRSGQGVYGYTF
TRBJ1-5	-	14	TRBV5-6	CASAEAGANQPQHF